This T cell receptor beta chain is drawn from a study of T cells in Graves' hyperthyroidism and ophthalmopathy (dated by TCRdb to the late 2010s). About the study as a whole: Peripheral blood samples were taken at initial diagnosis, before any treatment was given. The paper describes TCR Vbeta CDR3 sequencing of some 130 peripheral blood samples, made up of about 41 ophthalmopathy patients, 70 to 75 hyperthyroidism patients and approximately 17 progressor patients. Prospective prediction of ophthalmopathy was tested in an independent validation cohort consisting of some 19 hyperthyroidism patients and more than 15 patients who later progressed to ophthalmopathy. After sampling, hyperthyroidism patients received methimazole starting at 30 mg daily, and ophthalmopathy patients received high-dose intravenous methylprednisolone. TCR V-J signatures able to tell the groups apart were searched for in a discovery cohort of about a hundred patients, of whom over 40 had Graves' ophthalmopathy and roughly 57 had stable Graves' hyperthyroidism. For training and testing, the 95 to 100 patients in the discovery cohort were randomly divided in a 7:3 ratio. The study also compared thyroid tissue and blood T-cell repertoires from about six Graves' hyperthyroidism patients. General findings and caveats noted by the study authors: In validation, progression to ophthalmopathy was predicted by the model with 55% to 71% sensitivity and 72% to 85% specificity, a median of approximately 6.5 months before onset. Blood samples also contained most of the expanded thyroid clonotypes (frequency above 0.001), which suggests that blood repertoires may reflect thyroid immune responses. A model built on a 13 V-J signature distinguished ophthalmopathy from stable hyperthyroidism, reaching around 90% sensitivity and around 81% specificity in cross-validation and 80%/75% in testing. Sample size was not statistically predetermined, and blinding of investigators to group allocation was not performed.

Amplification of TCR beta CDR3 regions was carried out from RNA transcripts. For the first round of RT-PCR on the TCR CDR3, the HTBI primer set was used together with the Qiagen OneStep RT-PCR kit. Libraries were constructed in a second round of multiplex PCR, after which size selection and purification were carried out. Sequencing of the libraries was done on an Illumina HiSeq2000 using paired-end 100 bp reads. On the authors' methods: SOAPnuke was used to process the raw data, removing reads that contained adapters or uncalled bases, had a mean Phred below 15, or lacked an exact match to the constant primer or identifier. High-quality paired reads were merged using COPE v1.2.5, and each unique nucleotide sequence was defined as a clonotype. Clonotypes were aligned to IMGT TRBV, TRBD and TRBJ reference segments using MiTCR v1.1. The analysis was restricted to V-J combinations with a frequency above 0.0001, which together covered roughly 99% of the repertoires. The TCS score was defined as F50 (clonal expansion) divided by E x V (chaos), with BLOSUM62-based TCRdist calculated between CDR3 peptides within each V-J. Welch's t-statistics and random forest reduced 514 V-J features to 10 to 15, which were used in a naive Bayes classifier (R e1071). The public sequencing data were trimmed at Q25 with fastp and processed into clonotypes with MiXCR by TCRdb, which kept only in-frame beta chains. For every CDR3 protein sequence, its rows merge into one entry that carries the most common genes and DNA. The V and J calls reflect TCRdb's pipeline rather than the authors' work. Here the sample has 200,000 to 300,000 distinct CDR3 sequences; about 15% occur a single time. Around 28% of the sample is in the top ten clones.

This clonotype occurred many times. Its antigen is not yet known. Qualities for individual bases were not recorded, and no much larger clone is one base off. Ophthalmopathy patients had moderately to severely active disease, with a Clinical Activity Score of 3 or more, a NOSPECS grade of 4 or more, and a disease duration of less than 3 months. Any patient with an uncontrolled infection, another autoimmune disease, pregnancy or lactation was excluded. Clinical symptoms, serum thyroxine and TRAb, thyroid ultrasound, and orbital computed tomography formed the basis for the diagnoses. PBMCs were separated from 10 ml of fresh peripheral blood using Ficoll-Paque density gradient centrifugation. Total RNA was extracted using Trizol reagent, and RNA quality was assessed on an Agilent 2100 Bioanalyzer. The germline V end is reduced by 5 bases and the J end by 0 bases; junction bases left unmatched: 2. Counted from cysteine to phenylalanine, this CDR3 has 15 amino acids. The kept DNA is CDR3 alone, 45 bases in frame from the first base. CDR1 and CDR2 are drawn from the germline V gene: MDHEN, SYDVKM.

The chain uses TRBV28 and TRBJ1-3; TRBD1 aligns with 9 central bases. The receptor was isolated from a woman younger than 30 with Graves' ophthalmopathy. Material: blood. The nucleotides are TGTGCCAGCAGTACGGGACAGGGCTCTGGAAACACCATATATTTT. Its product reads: CASSTGQGSGNTIYF.